These 4 T cell receptor beta chains were all obtained from the same sample, sequenced in a study of blood T cell repertoires in COVID-19. Some clones are missing from TCRdb's copy, which holds only in-frame ones; the method was immunoSEQ multiplex PCR. The data contain over 45,000 clones, approximately 82% of them singletons. The sequenced material came from peripheral blood. Receptor source: a human donor in a cohort sampled during active or convalescent COVID-19.

The J gene is TRBJ2-3, the V gene TRBV27, with TRBD1 as a possible D gene (5 bases). Trimming removed 3 bases from V and 2 bases from J, with 18 bases in between. CDR1 and CDR2 from the germline V gene are MNHEY and SMNVEV (reference sequence). The length of the CDR3 is 17 residues. As DNA, the CDR3 is TGTGCCAGCAGTTTGAGTAGTAGGGGCACTTTCACAGATACGCAGTATTTT. Amino acid sequence: CASSLSSRGTFTDTQYF.

DNA of the CDR3: TGTGCCAGCAGCGTAGCAGGGCGGGACCCCATATATTTT. It yields the protein CASSVAGRDPIYF. V usage is TRBV9 and J usage is TRBJ1-3; the D gene is possibly TRBD1 (5 bases). Germline values: CDR1 SGDLS, CDR2 YYNGEE. CDR3 length equals 13 residues. V lost 0 bases and J 11 bases, leaving 12 bases between the germline ends. The full variable domain, completed using reference TRBV9 and TRBJ1-3, is DSGVTQTPKHLITATGQRVTLRCSPRSGDLSVYWYQQSLDQGLQFLIQYYNGEERAKGNILERFSAQQFPDLHSELNLSSLELGDSALYFCASSVAGRDPIYFGEGSWLTVV.

V usage is TRBV27 and J usage is TRBJ1-5; D is unresolved. V lost 5 bases, J lost 0 bases, and 14 bases lay in between. CDR1 and CDR2 (germline): MNHEY, SMNVEV (reference sequence). The length of the CDR3 is 16 residues. The CDR3 is CASSPYPGHSNQPQHF. CDR3 bases: TGTGCCAGCAGTCCCTATCCAGGCCATAGCAATCAGCCCCAGCATTTT.

V and J are TRBV24-1 and TRBJ1-5; 8 bases are shared with TRBD1. V shed 7 bases and J 2 bases; nucleotides not matched to a gene: 3. The CDR3 consists of 14 residues. Germline CDR1 KGHDR, CDR2 SFDVKD. The CDR3 region has the DNA TGTGCCACCAGCCCAGGGGGCGGCAATCAGCCCCAGCATTTT. Amino acids: CATSPGGGNQPQHF.